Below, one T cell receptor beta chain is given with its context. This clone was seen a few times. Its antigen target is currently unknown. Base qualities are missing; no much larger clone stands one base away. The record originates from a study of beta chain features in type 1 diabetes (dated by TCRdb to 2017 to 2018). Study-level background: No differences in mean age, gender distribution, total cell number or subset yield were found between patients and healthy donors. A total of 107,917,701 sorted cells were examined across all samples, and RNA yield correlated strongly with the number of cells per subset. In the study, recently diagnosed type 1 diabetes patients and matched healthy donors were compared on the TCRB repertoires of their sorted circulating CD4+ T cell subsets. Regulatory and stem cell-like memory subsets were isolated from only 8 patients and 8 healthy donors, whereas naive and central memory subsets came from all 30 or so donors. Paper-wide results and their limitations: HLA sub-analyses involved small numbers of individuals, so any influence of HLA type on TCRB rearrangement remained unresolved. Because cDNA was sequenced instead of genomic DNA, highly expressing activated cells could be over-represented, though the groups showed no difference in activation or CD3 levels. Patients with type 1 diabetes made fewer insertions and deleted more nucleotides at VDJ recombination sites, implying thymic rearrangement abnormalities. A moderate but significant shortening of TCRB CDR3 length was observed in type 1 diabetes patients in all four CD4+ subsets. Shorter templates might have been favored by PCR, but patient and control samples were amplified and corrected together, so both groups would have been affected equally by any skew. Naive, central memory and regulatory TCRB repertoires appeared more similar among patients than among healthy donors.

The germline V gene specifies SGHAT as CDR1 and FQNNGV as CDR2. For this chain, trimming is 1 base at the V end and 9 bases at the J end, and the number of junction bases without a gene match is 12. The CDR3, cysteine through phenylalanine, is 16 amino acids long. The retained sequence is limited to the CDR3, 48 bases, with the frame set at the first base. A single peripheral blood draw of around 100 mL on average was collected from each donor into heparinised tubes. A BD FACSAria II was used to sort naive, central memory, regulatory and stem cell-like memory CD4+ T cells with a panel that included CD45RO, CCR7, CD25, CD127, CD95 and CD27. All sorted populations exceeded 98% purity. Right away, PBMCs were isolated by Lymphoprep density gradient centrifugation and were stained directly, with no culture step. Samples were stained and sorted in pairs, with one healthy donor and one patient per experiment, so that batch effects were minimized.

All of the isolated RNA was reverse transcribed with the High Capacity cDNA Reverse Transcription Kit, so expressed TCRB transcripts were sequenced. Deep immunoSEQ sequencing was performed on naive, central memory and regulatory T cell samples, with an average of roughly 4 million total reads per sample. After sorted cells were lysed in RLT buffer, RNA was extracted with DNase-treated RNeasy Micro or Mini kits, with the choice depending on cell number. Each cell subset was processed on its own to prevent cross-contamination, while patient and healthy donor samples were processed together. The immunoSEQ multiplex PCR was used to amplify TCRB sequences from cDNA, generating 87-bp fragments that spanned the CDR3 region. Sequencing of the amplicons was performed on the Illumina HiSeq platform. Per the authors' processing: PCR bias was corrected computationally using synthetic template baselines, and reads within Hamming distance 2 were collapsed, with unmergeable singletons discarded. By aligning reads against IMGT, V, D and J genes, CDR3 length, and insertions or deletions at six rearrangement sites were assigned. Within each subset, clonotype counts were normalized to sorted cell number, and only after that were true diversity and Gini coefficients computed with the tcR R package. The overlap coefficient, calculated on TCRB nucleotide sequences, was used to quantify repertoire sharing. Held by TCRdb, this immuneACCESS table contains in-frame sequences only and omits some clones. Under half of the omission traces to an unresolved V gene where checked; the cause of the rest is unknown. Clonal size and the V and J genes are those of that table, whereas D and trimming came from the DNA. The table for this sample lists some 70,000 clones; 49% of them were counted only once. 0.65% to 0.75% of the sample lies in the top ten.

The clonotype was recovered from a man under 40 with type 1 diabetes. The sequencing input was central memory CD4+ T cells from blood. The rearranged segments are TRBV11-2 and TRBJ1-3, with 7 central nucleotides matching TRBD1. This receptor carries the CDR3 CASSLAPGTVSGTIYF. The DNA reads TGTGCCAGCAGCTTAGCCCCAGGGACAGTCTCAGGCACCATATATTTT.